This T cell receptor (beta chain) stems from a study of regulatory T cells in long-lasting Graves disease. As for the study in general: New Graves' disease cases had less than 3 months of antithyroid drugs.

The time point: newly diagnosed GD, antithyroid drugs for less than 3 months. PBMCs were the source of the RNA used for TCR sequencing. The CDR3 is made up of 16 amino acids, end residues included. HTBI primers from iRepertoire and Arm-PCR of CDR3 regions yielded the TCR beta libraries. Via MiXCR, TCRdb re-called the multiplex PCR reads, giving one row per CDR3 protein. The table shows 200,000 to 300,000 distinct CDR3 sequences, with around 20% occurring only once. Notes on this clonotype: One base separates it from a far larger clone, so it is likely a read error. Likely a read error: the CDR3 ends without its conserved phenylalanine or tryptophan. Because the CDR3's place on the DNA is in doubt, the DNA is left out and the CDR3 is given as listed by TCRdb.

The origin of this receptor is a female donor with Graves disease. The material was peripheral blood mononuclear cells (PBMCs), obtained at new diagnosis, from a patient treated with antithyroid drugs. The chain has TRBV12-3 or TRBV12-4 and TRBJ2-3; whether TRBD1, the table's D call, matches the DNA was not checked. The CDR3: CASSLAHAGVSYEQYS.